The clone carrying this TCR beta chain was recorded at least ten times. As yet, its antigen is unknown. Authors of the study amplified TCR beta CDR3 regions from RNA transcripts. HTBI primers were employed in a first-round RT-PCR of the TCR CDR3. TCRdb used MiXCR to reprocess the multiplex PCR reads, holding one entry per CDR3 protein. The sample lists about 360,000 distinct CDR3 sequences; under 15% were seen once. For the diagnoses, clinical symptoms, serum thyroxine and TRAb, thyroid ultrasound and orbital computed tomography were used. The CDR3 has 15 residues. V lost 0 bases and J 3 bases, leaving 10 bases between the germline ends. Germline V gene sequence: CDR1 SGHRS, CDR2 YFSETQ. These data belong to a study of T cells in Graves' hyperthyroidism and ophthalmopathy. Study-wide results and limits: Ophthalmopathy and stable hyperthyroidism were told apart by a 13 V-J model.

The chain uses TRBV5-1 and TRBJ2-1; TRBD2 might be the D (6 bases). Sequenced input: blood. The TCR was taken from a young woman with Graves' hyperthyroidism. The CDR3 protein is CASSLGLDNYNEQFF. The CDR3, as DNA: TGCGCCAGCAGCTTGGGACTAGATAACTACAATGAGCAGTTCTTC. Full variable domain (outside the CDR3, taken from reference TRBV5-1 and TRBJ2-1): KAGVTQTPRYLIKTRGQQVTLSCSPISGHRSVSWYQQTPGQGLQFLFEYFSETQRNKGNFPGRFSGRQFSNSRSEMNVSTLELGDSALYLCASSLGLDNYNEQFFGPGTRLTVL.